One and the same sample provided the 3 T cell receptor beta chains below, sequenced in a study of OX40 agonist ivuxolimab in advanced cancers. The data were produced by immunoSEQ multiplex PCR, yet TCRdb's version contains in-frame clones alone and is incomplete. The sample has about 50,000 clones; 80% to 95% are singletons. The starting material was CD4+ or CD8+ T cells sorted from blood, obtained in a trial of the OX40 agonist ivuxolimab. The receptors stem from an adult with an advanced solid tumor such as melanoma, head and neck, liver or kidney cancer.

This CDR3 reads CASSQEGHTDTQYF. The CDR3 DNA reads TGCGCCAGCAGCCAAGAAGGTCACACAGATACGCAGTATTTT. The rearrangement joins TRBV4-3 to TRBJ2-3, with unresolved D. With 0 bases removed from V and 2 bases from J, the gap between germline ends came to 6 bases. This CDR3 spans 14 amino acids. The germline CDR1 and CDR2 sequences are LGHNA and YSLEER.

The chain has TRBV19 and TRBJ1-3; D not certain. The ends were cut back, 7 bases at V and 0 bases at J, with 10 bases in the middle. Germline V gives CDR1 LNHDA, CDR2 SQIVND (reference sequence). The CDR3 is 14 residues long. DNA for the CDR3: TGTGCCAGTAAGACGGTTTACTCTGGAAACACCATATATTTT. It specifies CASKTVYSGNTIYF. Full variable domain (remainder filled in from reference TRBV19 and TRBJ1-3): DGGITQSPKYLFRKEGQNVTLSCEQNLNHDAMYWYRQDPGQGLRLIYYSQIVNDFQKGDIAEGYSVSREKKESFPLTVTSAQKNPTAFYLCASKTVYSGNTIYFGEGSWLTVV.

The chain joins TRBV5-1 to TRBJ2-7; 8 bases fit TRBD2. Germline assignment: CDR1 SGHRS and CDR2 YFSETQ. The CDR3 loop spans 16 amino acids. V lost 4 bases to trimming and J lost 6 bases; unmatched junction nucleotides: 15. DNA for the CDR3: TGCGCCAGCAGCCGTAGGGCGGGAGGTGTTCAGGCCGAGCAGTACTTC. Protein product: CASSRRAGGVQAEQYF.